A single sample gave rise to the 27 T cell receptor beta chains below, sequenced in a study of blood T cell repertoires in COVID-19. Assay: immunoSEQ multiplex PCR; the TCRdb copy retains only in-frame clones and omits some. The sample comprises approximately 450,000 clones, around 91% of which are singletons, and 1% to 1.3% rests with the top ten. Sample: PBMCs or T cells enriched from blood (not recorded which). These receptors all stem from a man aged 30-40 years who had recovered from COVID-19.

CDR3 in amino acids: CASSWRGQGWETQYF. The CDR3 region has the DNA TGTGCCAGCAGCTGGAGAGGACAGGGGTGGGAGACCCAGTACTTC. This chain uses TRBV7-2 with TRBJ2-5; 9 bases are shared with TRBD1. The germline CDR1 and CDR2 sequences are SGHTA and FQGNSA. The CDR3 runs 15 residues. Losses at the gene ends were 4 bases for V and 5 bases for J; bases not matched to a gene: 8.

The chain is built from TRBV27 and TRBJ2-7; 7 bases line up with TRBD1. Germline-derived CDR1 and CDR2 are MNHEY and SMNVEV (reference sequence). V shed 5 bases, J shed 3 bases, and the junction held 10 bases outside the gene matches. The CDR3 sequence is 15 residues long. This CDR3 is CASSKSGTDRYEQYF. Here the CDR3 DNA reads TGTGCCAGCAGTAAGTCCGGGACAGACCGCTACGAGCAGTACTTC.

This clone was picked up one time. This chain uses TRBV5-1 with TRBJ2-2, with 7 positions matching TRBD1. The length of the CDR3 is 15 residues. CDR1 SGHRS and CDR2 YFSETQ come from the germline V gene. V gave up 4 bases and J gave up 5 bases; unmatched junction bases: 8. In DNA form, the CDR3 reads TGCGCCAGCAGCCCGGGACAGATTCAAACCGGGGAGCTGTTTTTT. Its protein is CASSPGQIQTGELFF.

The chain employs TRBV10-3 and TRBJ1-1; weak D call: TRBD1 (5 bases). Germline-derived CDR1 and CDR2 are ENHRY and SYGVKD. There are 15 residues in the CDR3. The V end lost 1 base, the J end lost 3 bases, and 12 bases lay between the germline ends. The DNA for the CDR3 is TGTGCCATCAGTGAGTACGTCGGGGGTGACACTGAAGCTTTCTTT. It specifies CAISEYVGGDTEAFF.

V is TRBV4-2 and J is TRBJ2-3; D ambiguous. Germline loops: CDR1 LGHNA, CDR2 YNFKEQ. The CDR3 consists of 12 residues. V was cut by 3 bases and J by 6 bases, with 7 bases left in between. CDR3 coding DNA: TGTGCCAGCAGCCATTTAGCCGATACGCAGTATTTT. Amino acids: CASSHLADTQYF.

The J gene is TRBJ2-7, the V gene TRBV4-1; 7 bases are a match to TRBD2. V dropped 4 bases and J dropped 0; count of bases not matched to a gene: 9. This CDR3 contains 16 residues. CDR1 and CDR2 (germline): MGHRA, YSYEKL. CDR3 region: CASSLQGSGPSYEQYF. The CDR3 DNA is TGCGCCAGCAGCCTCCAGGGTAGCGGGCCCTCCTACGAGCAGTACTTC.

The gene calls are TRBV19 and TRBJ2-5; no firm D call. This CDR3 region has 14 residues. The V end was cut by 3 bases, the J end by 3 bases, with 11 bases between. Germline V lookup: CDR1 LNHDA, CDR2 SQIVND (reference sequence). The CDR3 here is CASSIELNKETQYF. For the CDR3, the DNA is TGTGCCAGTAGTATTGAACTAAACAAAGAGACCCAGTACTTC.

Worth noting for this clone: This may arise from a read error, as a much more abundant clone is one base away. This chain joins TRBV5-6 and TRBJ1-1; 7 bases align to TRBD1. CDR1 is SGHDT and CDR2 is YYEEEE in the germline V gene. This CDR3 has 13 residues. With 3 bases clipped from V and 4 bases from J, the junction kept 3 bases outside the gene matches. The CDR3 nucleotides are TGTGCCAGCAGCTACGGGACAGCCACTGAAGCTTTCTTT. This gives the protein CASSYGTATEAFF.

This chain joins TRBV30 and TRBJ1-3, with D maybe TRBD1 (5 bases). V gave up 5 bases and J gave up 2 bases, with 13 bases separating them. CDR3 size: 14 residues. Germline values: CDR1 GTSNPN, CDR2 SVGIG (reference sequence). The DNA for the CDR3 is TGTGCCTGGGGGGGAGAAATAGCTGGAAACACCATATATTTT. It encodes CAWGGEIAGNTIYF.

The chain employs TRBV5-1 and TRBJ2-1, with 7 bases lining up with TRBD2. V was pared by 5 bases and J by 6 bases, with 14 bases of the junction left unmatched. Germline CDR1 reads SGHRS; CDR2 reads YFSETQ. This CDR3 is built from 16 residues. The CDR3 loop reads CASSKELATGVNEQFF. The CDR3, as DNA: TGCGCCAGCAGTAAAGAACTAGCGACGGGAGTCAATGAGCAGTTCTTC.

This chain joins TRBV13 and TRBJ1-5; 7 bases fit TRBD1. J lost 4 bases, V lost 4 bases, and 7 bases had no gene match. Germline CDR1 is PRHDT and CDR2 is FYEKMQ (reference sequence). The CDR3 contains 15 residues. CDR3 sequence: CASSSPDRLNQPQHF. The CDR3 nucleotides are TGTGCCAGCAGCTCCCCGGACAGGTTAAATCAGCCCCAGCATTTT. Supplemented by reference TRBV13 and TRBJ1-5, the full variable domain reads AAGVIQSPRHLIKEKRETATLKCYPIPRHDTVYWYQQGPGQDPQFLISFYEKMQSDKGSIPDRFSAQQFSDYHSELNMSSLELGDSALYFCASSSPDRLNQPQHFGDGTRLSIL.

The J gene is TRBJ2-7, the V gene TRBV5-1, with D maybe TRBD2 (5 bases). This CDR3 comprises 14 residues. V dropped 3 bases and J dropped 1 base, with 11 bases sitting between them. Germline V gene lookup returns CDR1 SGHRS and CDR2 YFSETQ. CDR3 sequence (DNA): TGCGCCAGCAGCTCCTCGGAGGAGTCCTACGAGCAGTACTTC. Translation gives CASSSSEESYEQYF.

The chain is built from TRBV18 and TRBJ2-7; D is possibly TRBD1 (6 bases). Germline CDR1 is KGHSH and CDR2 is LQKENI. V lost 3 bases and J lost 5, with 11 bases in between. This CDR3 comprises 13 residues. CDR3 residues: CASSPSRDNEQYF. Here the CDR3 DNA reads TGTGCCAGCTCACCGTCCAGGGACAACGAGCAGTACTTC.

The gene calls are TRBV11-1 and TRBJ2-3; TRBD2 might be the D (6 bases). This CDR3 region has 13 residues. Trimming took 5 bases from V and 3 from J, leaving 9 bases between them. Germline values: CDR1 SGHAT, CDR2 FQDESV (reference sequence). DNA of the CDR3: TGTGCCAGCAGCCGACTAGTAACAGATACGCAGTATTTT. Its translation: CASSRLVTDTQYF.

The chain couples TRBV10-3 to TRBJ2-5; D gene uncertain. The CDR3 sequence is 12 residues long. Germline assignment: CDR1 ENHRY and CDR2 SYGVKD. Here the CDR3 DNA reads TGTGCTTCCTCCCCAGTGTTGGAGACCCAGTACTTC. Translating gives CASSPVLETQYF.

This clone was detected once. The V and J genes are TRBV19 and TRBJ1-5; TRBD1 matches at 7 bases. J gave up 0 bases and V 9 bases, and 5 bases lay outside the gene matches. Germline V gene lookup returns CDR1 LNHDA and CDR2 SQIVND (reference sequence). CDR3 length: 14 residues. DNA for the CDR3: TGTGCCAGCTGGACAGGTTATAGCAATCAGCCCCAGCATTTT. It yields the protein CASWTGYSNQPQHF.

The CDR3 is CASSTGTENEKLFF. The CDR3 DNA reads TGTGCCAGCTCGACCGGGACAGAGAATGAAAAACTGTTTTTT. The chain joins TRBV18 to TRBJ1-4, with TRBD1 identical over 7 bases. There are 14 residues in the CDR3. The germline CDR1 and CDR2 sequences are KGHSH and LQKENI. V lost 6 bases to trimming and J lost 5 bases; unmatched junction nucleotides: 6.

Comment on this clone: The same CDR3 can be traced to other DNA sequences in this sample. The CDR3 sequence is CASSLGQGNEKLFF. DNA for the CDR3: TGTGCCAGCAGCTTGGGGCAGGGTAATGAAAAACTGTTTTTT. V usage is TRBV5-4 and J usage is TRBJ1-4; D may be TRBD1 (5 bases). V dropped 0 bases and J dropped 4 bases, with 7 bases sitting between them. This CDR3 has 14 residues. Germline CDR1 and CDR2: SGHNT and YYREEE (reference sequence).

In nucleotides, the CDR3 is TGCGCCAGCAGCACCGGGACACAGAATGAAAAACTGTTTTTT. It codes for CASSTGTQNEKLFF. The rearrangement links TRBV5-1 to TRBJ1-4, with a possible D match to TRBD1 (6 bases). Trimming removed 4 bases from V and 5 bases from J, with 12 bases in between. In germline, CDR1 is SGHRS, CDR2 YFSETQ. The CDR3 has 14 residues.

J is TRBJ2-7 and V is TRBV14; 9 nucleotides line up with TRBD1. The CDR3 runs 13 residues. V lost 4 bases, J lost 6 bases, and 4 bases stayed unmatched. From germline, CDR1 is SGHDN and CDR2 FVKESK. CDR3 in amino acids: CASSPGQGREQYF. The CDR3 nucleotides are TGTGCCAGCAGCCCGGGACAGGGACGCGAGCAGTACTTC.

This clone was detected only once. This chain uses TRBV30 with TRBJ2-2, with TRBD1 as a possible D gene (6 bases). This CDR3 is 13 amino acids long. Germline CDR1 GTSNPN, CDR2 SVGIG (reference sequence). CDR3 in DNA: TGTGCTACCCCCAGGGGAAACACCGGGGAGCTGTTTTTT. The encoded protein is CATPRGNTGELFF.

The gene calls are TRBV5-6 and TRBJ2-5; perhaps TRBD2 as D (6 bases). Germline V CDR1 and CDR2: SGHDT, YYEEEE. V lost 2 bases and J 5 bases, leaving 13 bases between the germline ends. The CDR3 has 14 residues. This CDR3 reads CASSFLGAGETQYF. CDR3 in DNA: TGTGCCAGCAGCTTCCTGGGAGCGGGTGAGACCCAGTACTTC.

The CDR3 DNA reads as TGTGCCAGCAGCAAAAGTCCCGGGATCTACAATGAGCAGTTCTTC. Translated, it gives CASSKSPGIYNEQFF. The rearrangement joins TRBV21-1 to TRBJ2-1; TRBD2 was called by the table and not checked on the DNA. TRBV21-1 is reported as a pseudogene. CDR3 length: 15 residues.

This rearrangement joins TRBV5-4 to TRBJ2-1; D possibly corresponds to TRBD1 (5 bases). The CDR3 contains 13 residues. The V end lost 4 bases, the J end lost 4 bases, and 9 bases lay between the germline ends. The V gene's germline CDR1 is SGHNT and CDR2 YYREEE (reference sequence). The CDR3 DNA is TGTGCCAGCAGCACCGACAGTTACAATGAGCAGTTCTTC. Protein sequence: CASSTDSYNEQFF.

This clone was observed a few times. The rearrangement uses TRBV6-5 and TRBJ2-5; D perhaps matches TRBD1 (6 bases). Germline V gives CDR1 MNHEY, CDR2 SVGAGI. Trimming removed 6 bases at V and 4 bases at J, with 12 bases between. This CDR3 comprises 13 residues. This CDR3 is CASRRQVPETQYF. In DNA, the CDR3 is TGTGCCAGCAGGCGACAGGTCCCAGAGACCCAGTACTTC.

J is TRBJ2-5 and V is TRBV3-1 (or the pseudogene TRBV3-2); 13 nucleotides align to TRBD2. Trimming at V came to 2 bases and at J to 5 bases, leaving 14 bases not matched to a gene. The CDR3 covers 19 residues. Looked up from germline, CDR1 is LGHDT and CDR2 is YNNKEL (reference sequence). In nucleotides, the CDR3 is TGTGCCAGCAGCCAACTAGAGCTAAGGACTAGCGGGAGACGGGAGACCCAGTACTTC. This gives the protein CASSQLELRTSGRRETQYF.

This chain links TRBV5-1 with TRBJ1-2; 8 nucleotides line up with TRBD1. This CDR3 is built from 15 residues. Losses at the gene ends were 4 bases for V and 8 bases for J; bases not matched to a gene: 13. The germline CDR1 and CDR2 sequences are SGHRS and YFSETQ. The CDR3, as DNA: TGCGCCAGCAGCAACCCTAGTGGACAGGGTTTGGGCTACACCTTC. It is translated as CASSNPSGQGLGYTF.